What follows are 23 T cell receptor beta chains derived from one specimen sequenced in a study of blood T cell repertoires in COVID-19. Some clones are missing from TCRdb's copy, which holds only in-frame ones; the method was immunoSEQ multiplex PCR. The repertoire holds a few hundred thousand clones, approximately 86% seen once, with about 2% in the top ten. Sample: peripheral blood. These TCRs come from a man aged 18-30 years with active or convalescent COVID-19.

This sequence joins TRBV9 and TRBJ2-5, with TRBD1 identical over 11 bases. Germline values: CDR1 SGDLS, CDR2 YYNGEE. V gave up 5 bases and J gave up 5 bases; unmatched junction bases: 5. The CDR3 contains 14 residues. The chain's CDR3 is CASSRTGGVETQYF. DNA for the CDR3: TGTGCCAGCAGTCGGACAGGGGGCGTCGAGACCCAGTACTTC.

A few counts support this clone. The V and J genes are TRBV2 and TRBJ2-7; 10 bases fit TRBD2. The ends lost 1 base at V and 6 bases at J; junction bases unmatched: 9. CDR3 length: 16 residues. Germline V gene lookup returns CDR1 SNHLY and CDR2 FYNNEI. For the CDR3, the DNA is TGTGCCAGCAGTGAAGTCGCTAGCGGGGGCCCTGTCGAGCAGTACTTC. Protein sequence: CASSEVASGGPVEQYF.

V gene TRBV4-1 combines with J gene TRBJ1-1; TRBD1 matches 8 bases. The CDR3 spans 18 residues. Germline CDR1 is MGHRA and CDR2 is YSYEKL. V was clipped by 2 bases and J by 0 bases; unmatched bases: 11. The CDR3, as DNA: TGCGCCAGCAGCCAACGGAGGACAGGGCATACATTGAACACTGAAGCTTTCTTT. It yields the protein CASSQRRTGHTLNTEAFF.

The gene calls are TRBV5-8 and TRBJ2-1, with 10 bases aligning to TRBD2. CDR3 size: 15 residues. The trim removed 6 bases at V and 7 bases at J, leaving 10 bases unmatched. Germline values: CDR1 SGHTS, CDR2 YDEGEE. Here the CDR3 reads CASIHPSGSGNEQFF. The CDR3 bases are TGTGCCAGCATCCACCCTAGCGGGAGTGGTAATGAGCAGTTCTTC.

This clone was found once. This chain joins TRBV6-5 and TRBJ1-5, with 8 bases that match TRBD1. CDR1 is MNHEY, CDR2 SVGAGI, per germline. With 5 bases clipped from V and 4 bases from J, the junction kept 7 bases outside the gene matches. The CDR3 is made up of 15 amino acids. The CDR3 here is CASSTGQGGNQPQHF. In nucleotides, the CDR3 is TGTGCCAGCAGTACTGGACAGGGTGGGAATCAGCCCCAGCATTTT.

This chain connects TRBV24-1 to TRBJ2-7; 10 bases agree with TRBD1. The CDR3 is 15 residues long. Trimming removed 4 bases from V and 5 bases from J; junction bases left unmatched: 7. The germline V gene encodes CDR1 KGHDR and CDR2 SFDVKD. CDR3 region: CATSDPGTGVNEQYF. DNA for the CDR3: TGTGCCACCAGTGACCCCGGGACAGGGGTGAACGAGCAGTACTTC.

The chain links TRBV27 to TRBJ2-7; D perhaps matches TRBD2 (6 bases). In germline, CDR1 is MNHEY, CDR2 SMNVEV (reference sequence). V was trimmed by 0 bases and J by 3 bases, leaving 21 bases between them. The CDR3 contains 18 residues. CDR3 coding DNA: TGTGCCAGCAGTTTATCGTGGCCCCGGGAGAGGACTATCTACGAGCAGTACTTC. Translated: CASSLSWPRERTIYEQYF.

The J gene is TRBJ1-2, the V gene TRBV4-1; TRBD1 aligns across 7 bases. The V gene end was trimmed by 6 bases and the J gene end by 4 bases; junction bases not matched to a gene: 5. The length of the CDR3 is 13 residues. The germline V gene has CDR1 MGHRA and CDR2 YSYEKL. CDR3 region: CASRMDRSYGYTF. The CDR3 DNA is TGCGCCAGCAGAATGGACAGGTCCTATGGCTACACCTTC.

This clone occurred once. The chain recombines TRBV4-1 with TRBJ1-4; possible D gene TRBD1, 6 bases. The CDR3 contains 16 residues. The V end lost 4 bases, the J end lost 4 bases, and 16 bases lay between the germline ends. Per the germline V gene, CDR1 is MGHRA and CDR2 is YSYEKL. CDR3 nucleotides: TGCGCCAGCAGCCGAAAGGCGACAGGACTTAATGAAAAACTGTTTTTT. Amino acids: CASSRKATGLNEKLFF.

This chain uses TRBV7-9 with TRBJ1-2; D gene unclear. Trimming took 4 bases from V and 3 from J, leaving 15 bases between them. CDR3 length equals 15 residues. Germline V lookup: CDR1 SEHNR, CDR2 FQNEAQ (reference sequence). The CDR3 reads CASSSGSGPYYGYTF. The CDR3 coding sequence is TGTGCCAGCAGCTCGGGGTCCGGGCCCTACTATGGCTACACCTTC.

CDR3 DNA: TGTGCCAGCAGTTTGGGGGGAAACTATGGCTACACCTTC. Its protein is CASSLGGNYGYTF. The chain combines TRBV6-5 with TRBJ1-2; a possible D gene is TRBD1 (5 bases). Germline V CDR1 and CDR2: MNHEY, SVGAGI. This CDR3 has 13 amino acids. Trimming cost V 4 bases and J 2 bases, with 8 bases left between them.

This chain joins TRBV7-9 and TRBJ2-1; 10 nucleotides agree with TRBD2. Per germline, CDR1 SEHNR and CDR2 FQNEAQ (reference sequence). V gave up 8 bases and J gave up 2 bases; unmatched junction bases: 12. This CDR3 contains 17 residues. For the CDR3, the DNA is TGTGCCAGCTCCTCTAGCGGGGGTGAGAGGCCCTACAATGAGCAGTTCTTC. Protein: CASSSSGGERPYNEQFF.

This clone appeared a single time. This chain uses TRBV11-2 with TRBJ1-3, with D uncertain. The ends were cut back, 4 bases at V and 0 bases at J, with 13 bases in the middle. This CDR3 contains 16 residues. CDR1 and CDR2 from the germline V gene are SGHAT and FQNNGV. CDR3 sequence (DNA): TGTGCCAGCAGCTCGCAGTTGGGCTCCTCTGGAAACACCATATATTTT. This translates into CASSSQLGSSGNTIYF.

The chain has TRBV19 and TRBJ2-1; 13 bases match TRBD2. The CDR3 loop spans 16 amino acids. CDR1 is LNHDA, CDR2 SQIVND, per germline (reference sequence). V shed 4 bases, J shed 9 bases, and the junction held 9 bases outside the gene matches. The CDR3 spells CASSKNRLAGGSEQFF. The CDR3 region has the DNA TGTGCCAGTAGTAAGAATCGACTAGCGGGAGGTTCTGAGCAGTTCTTC.

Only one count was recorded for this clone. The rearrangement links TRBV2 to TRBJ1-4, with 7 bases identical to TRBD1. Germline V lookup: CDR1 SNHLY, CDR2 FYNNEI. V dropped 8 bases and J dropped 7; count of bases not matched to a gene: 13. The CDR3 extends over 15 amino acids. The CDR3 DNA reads TGTGCCAGCTGGGAGGTAGCAGGGGGACTTGAAAAACTGTTTTTT. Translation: CASWEVAGGLEKLFF.

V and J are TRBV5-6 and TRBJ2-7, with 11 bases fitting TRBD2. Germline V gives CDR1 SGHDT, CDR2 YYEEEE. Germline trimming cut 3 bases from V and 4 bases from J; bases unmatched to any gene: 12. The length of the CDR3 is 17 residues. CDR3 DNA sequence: TGTGCCAGCAGCTCCTTGACTAGCGGGAAGGTAGGGTACGAGCAGTACTTC. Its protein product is CASSSLTSGKVGYEQYF. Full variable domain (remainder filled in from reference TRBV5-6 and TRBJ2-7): DAGVTQSPTHLIKTRGQQVTLRCSPKSGHDTVSWYQQALGQGPQFIFQYYEEEERQRGNFPDRFSGHQFPNYSSELNVNALLLGDSALYLCASSSLTSGKVGYEQYFGPGTRLTVT.

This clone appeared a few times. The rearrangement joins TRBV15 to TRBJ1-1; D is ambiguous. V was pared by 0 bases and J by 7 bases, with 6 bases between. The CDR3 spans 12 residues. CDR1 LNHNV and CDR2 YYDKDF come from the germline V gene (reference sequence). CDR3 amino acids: CATSRDGSEAFF. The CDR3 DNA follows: TGTGCCACCAGCAGAGATGGGAGTGAAGCTTTCTTT.

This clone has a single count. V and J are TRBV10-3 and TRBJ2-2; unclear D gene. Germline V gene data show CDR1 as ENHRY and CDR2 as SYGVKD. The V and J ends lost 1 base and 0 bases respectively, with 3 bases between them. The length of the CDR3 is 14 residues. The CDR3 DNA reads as TGTGCCATCAGTGAGTACTCGAACACCGGGGAGCTGTTTTTT. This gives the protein CAISEYSNTGELFF.

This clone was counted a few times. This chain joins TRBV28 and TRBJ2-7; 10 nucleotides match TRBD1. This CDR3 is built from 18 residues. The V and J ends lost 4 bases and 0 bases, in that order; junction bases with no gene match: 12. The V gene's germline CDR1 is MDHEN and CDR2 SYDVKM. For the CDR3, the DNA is TGTGCCAGCAGTTCCCATACGACAGGGGGCAGCCGCTCCTACGAGCAGTACTTC. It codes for CASSSHTTGGSRSYEQYF.

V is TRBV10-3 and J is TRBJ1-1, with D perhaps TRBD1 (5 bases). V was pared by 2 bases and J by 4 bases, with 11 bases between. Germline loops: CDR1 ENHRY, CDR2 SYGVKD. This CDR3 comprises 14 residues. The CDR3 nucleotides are TGTGCCATCAGTGAGCGGGGGGGTCGCACTGAAGCTTTCTTT. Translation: CAISERGGRTEAFF.

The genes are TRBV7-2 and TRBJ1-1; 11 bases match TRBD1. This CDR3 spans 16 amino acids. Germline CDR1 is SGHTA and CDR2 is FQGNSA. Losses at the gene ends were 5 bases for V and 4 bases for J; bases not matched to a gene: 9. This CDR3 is CASSIRGGTGGTEAFF. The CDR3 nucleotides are TGTGCCAGCAGCATAAGGGGCGGGACAGGGGGCACTGAAGCTTTCTTT.

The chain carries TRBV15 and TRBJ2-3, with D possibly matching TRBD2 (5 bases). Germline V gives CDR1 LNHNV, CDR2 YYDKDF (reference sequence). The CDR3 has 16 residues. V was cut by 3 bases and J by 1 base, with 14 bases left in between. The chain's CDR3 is CATSSATSARTDTQYF. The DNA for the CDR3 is TGTGCCACCAGCAGCGCCACTAGTGCGCGCACAGATACGCAGTATTTT.

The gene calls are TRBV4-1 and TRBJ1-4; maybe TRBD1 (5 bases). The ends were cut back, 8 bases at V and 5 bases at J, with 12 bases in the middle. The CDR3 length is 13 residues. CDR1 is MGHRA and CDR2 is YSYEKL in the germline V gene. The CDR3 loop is CASQGGLNEKLFF. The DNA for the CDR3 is TGCGCCAGCCAGGGAGGATTGAATGAAAAACTGTTTTTT.